The present T cell receptor (beta chain) was sequenced within a study of T cells in Graves' hyperthyroidism and ophthalmopathy. Findings and limits, study-wide: Using 13 V-J features, a model discriminated ophthalmopathy from stable hyperthyroidism. Onset of ophthalmopathy came a median roughly 6.5 months after the model predicted it.

Subjects with ophthalmopathy showed a Clinical Activity Score no lower than 3, a NOSPECS grade no lower than 4, and a duration shorter than 3 months. Not enrolled were patients with uncontrolled infection, other autoimmune disease, pregnancy or lactation. Worth noting for this clonotype: As yet, its antigen is unknown.

Trimming cost V 11 bases and J 4 bases, with 15 bases left between them. Germline loops: CDR1 MNHNS, CDR2 SASEGT. The length of the CDR3 is 13 residues. RNA transcripts were the template for amplifying TCR beta CDR3 regions. The HTBI primer set was used in a first-round RT-PCR of the TCR CDR3. Each CDR3 protein gets one entry after TCRdb re-called the multiplex PCR reads with MiXCR. The data hold about 530,000 distinct CDR3 sequences, with approximately 17% observed a single time. The sample was blood. V usage is TRBV6-1 and J usage is TRBJ1-5; D unresolved. The receptor was derived from a woman younger than 30 with Graves' ophthalmopathy. DNA for the CDR3: TGTGCCGTTCACGGTATGCGGAATCAGCCCCAGCATTTT. This gives the protein CAVHGMRNQPQHF.